This T cell receptor (beta chain) was recorded in a study of blood T cell repertoires in COVID-19. Study information: In each case, the material was cDNA or gDNA derived from T cells, B-cell-depleted T cells, or PBMCs.

Under the authors' procedure: Reference gene primer amplification gave nucleated cell count estimates. Method: immunoSEQ multiplex PCR; TCRdb's copy keeps in-frame clones and lacks some. That table is the source of V, J and clone size, and D and trimming were worked out from the DNA. The sample comprises 150,000 to 180,000 clones, 70% to 90% of which are singletons, and about 0.63% rests with the top ten. Followed over time, Seattle patients had been enrolled while infection was active. CDR3 length: 16 residues. The junction had 19 bases not matched to a gene; V was cut back by 5 bases and J by 10 bases. The germline CDR1 and CDR2 sequences are LGHDT and YNNKEL (reference sequence).

Sequencing input: peripheral blood. This TCR derives from a man aged 60-69 years with COVID-19, enrolled during active disease. The chain carries TRBV3-1 (or the pseudogene TRBV3-2) and TRBJ1-1; 7 bases align to TRBD1. The CDR3 coding sequence is TGTGCCAGCAGCTATCTTCTTGGTACAGGGGTAGACGTAGCTTTCTTT. Its protein product is CASSYLLGTGVDVAFF.